Listed below are T cell receptor beta chains from one sample, sequenced in a study of molecular identifiers for immune sequencing clone quantification. TCRdb reanalysed the PCR reads using MiXCR and keeps one entry per CDR3 protein. This sample yields roughly 71,000 distinct CDR3 sequences, of which approximately 18% are seen a single time; roughly 1.6% belongs to the top ten. Sample: naive CD8+ T cells from blood, with Jurkat cell RNA spiked in. The receptors derive from a human donor in good health. Some libraries in this study had Jurkat cell RNA spiked in. Both conserved end residues are part of each CDR3. Fields, in order: D gene, clone size, J gene, V gene, CDR3 protein, CDR3 DNA. The D gene is left open where the match is weak. Not all rows give a size; the values are once, few, many and, for expanded clones, a class.

.	many	TRBJ2-7	TRBV29-1	CSVEGAAGDWEQYF	TGCAGCGTTGAAGGCGCGGCAGGGGATTGGGAGCAGTACTTC
.	many	TRBJ2-7	TRBV5-1	CASSLVPESYEQYF	TGCGCCAGCAGCTTGGTTCCGGAGTCCTACGAGCAGTACTTC
TRBD2	few	TRBJ2-4	TRBV23-1	CASSRGGFQAKNIQYF	TGCGCCAGCAGTCGGGGGGGGTTCCAGGCCAAAAACATTCAGTACTTC
TRBD2	many	TRBJ2-3	TRBV10-1	CASSDPLSAGTGGDTQYF	TGCGCCAGCAGTGATCCCCTTTCGGCGGGAACGGGAGGAGATACGCAGTATTTT
TRBD2	.	TRBJ2-7	TRBV27	CASSPYPSGNYEQYF	TGTGCCAGCAGTCCCTACCCTAGCGGGAACTACGAGCAGTACTTC
.	many	TRBJ2-1	TRBV27	CASSPTALRMGPYNEQFF	TGTGCCAGCAGTCCCACTGCTTTGAGGATGGGGCCCTACAATGAGCAGTTCTTC
.	few	TRBJ1-2	TRBV12-3/TRBV12-4	CASSFGTNYGYTF	TGTGCCAGCAGTTTTGGGACCAACTATGGCTACACCTTC
TRBD2	many	TRBJ2-3	TRBV27	CASSSTFLGAGGPSDTQYF	TGTGCCAGCAGTTCTACCTTTTTAGGGGCGGGAGGGCCATCAGATACGCAGTATTTT
TRBD2	.	TRBJ2-1	TRBV27	CASSGLAGGPDNEQFF	TGTGCCAGCAGTGGTCTAGCGGGAGGGCCCGACAATGAGCAGTTCTTC
TRBD2	many	TRBJ2-3	TRBV20-1	CSASPREAAATDTQYF	TGCAGTGCTAGCCCCCGGGAGGCGGCGGCCACAGATACGCAGTATTTT
.	many	TRBJ1-1	TRBV11-2	CASSHLSEAFF	TGTGCCAGCAGCCATTTATCTGAAGCTTTCTTT
TRBD1	.	TRBJ2-7	TRBV27	CASSGQGSGNYEQYF	TGTGCCAGCAGTGGACAGGGGTCGGGAAACTACGAGCAGTACTTC
TRBD2	.	TRBJ2-2	TRBV9	CASSVPTGTSGRENTGELFF	TGTGCCAGCAGCGTCCCAACCGGGACTAGCGGGAGAGAGAACACCGGGGAGCTGTTTTTT
.	.	TRBJ1-5	TRBV2	CASTPGGGNQPQHF	TGTGCCAGCACTCCGGGAGGGGGCAATCAGCCCCAGCATTTT
TRBD1	many	TRBJ2-7	TRBV25-1	CASSGSGTVYEQYF	TGTGCCAGCAGTGGATCCGGGACAGTTTACGAGCAGTACTTC
TRBD1	many	TRBJ2-5	TRBV6-1	CASRPGQRETQYF	TGTGCCAGCAGGCCGGGACAGCGGGAGACCCAGTACTTC
.	.	TRBJ2-1	TRBV29-1	CSVVLVQVSYNEQFF	TGCAGCGTTGTTTTAGTGCAGGTCTCCTACAATGAGCAGTTCTTC
.	many	TRBJ1-1	TRBV29-1	CSVEEKPGLF	TGCAGCGTTGAAGAAAAGCCAGGGCTCTTT
.	many	TRBJ2-1	TRBV11-3	CASRDREERNEQFF	TGTGCCTCCCGCGACAGGGAGGAACGGAATGAGCAGTTCTTC
TRBD2	many	TRBJ2-2	TRBV30	CAWQGLAGNTGELFF	TGTGCCTGGCAGGGACTAGCGGGGAACACCGGGGAGCTGTTTTTT
.	many	TRBJ2-3	TRBV11-1	CASSTTSLSYTDTQYF	TGTGCCAGCAGCACCACTAGTCTCTCCTACACAGATACGCAGTATTTT
TRBD2	many	TRBJ2-1	TRBV20-1	CSARDLGLADNEQFF	TGCAGTGCTAGAGATCTAGGGCTAGCGGACAATGAGCAGTTCTTC
.	many	TRBJ1-1	TRBV19	CASSYGRMNTEAFF	TGTGCCAGTAGTTATGGCCGAATGAACACTGAAGCTTTCTTT
TRBD2	.	TRBJ2-5	TRBV4-1	CASSQVTGGEAQYF	TGCGCCAGCAGCCAAGTAACGGGAGGAGAGGCCCAGTACTTC
.	.	TRBJ2-7	TRBV30	CAWSDQHDEQYF	TGTGCCTGGAGTGACCAGCATGACGAGCAGTACTTC
TRBD2	medium-sized	TRBJ2-3	TRBV4-1	CASRWREGRTDTQYF	TGCGCCAGCAGGTGGCGGGAGGGACGCACAGATACGCAGTATTTT
TRBD2	many	TRBJ2-3	TRBV3-1	CASSQLAGHLDTQYF	TGTGCCAGCAGCCAACTAGCGGGACATTTAGATACGCAGTATTTT
.	many	TRBJ2-1	TRBV25-1	CASSEGGTYYNEQFF	TGTGCCAGCAGTGAAGGGGGGACTTACTACAATGAGCAGTTCTTC
TRBD2	many	TRBJ2-3	TRBV7-6	CASSLFPSGKGAGTLSTDTQYF	TGTGCCAGCAGCTTATTCCCTAGCGGGAAGGGGGCAGGGACACTGTCCACAGATACGCAGTATTTT
.	many	TRBJ2-7	TRBV4-1	CASSPRDTEYEQYF	TGCGCCAGCAGCCCCCGGGACACCGAATACGAGCAGTACTTC